This record looks at one T cell receptor (beta chain) sequence and its context. The data derive from a study of blood T cell repertoires in COVID-19. The CDR3 sequence is 15 residues long. V lost 1 base to trimming and J lost 5 bases; unmatched junction nucleotides: 8. Germline CDR1 is SQVTM and CDR2 is ANQGSEA. The assay was immunoSEQ multiplex PCR, and TCRdb's table has in-frame clones only and misses some. The sample consists of 60,000 to 70,000 clones, approximately 84% of them appearing once. The genes are TRBV29-1 and TRBJ2-5; 9 bases line up with TRBD1. The receptor's source is a middle-aged man with COVID-19, enrolled during active disease. Sequenced material: peripheral blood. The CDR3 sequence is CSVEAGQGYGETQYF. The CDR3 DNA sequence: TGCAGCGTTGAAGCGGGACAGGGTTATGGTGAGACCCAGTACTTC.